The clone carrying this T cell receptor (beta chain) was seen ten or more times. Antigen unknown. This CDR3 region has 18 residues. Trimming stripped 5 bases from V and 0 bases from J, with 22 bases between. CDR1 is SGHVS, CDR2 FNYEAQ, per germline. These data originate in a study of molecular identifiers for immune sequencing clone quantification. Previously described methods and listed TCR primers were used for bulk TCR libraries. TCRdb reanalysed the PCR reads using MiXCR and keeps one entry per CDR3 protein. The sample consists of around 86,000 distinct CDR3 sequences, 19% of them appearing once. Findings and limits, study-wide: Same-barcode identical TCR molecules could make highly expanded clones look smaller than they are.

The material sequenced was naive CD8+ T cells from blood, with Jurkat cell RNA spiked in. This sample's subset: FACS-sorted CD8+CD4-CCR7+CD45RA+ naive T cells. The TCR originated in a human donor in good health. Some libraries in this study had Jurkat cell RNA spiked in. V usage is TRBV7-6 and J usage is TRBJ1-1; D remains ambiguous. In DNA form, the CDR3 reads TGTGCCAGCAGCCTAATTATTACCTTGACGGAGATGAACACTGAAGCTTTCTTT. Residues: CASSLIITLTEMNTEAFF.